Listed here are 5 T cell receptor beta chains from one sample, sequenced in a study of T cells in Graves' hyperthyroidism and ophthalmopathy. Using RNA transcripts as the source, TCR beta CDR3 regions were amplified. First-round RT-PCR with HTBI primers amplified the TCR CDR3 region. TCRdb re-called the multiplex PCR reads through MiXCR, storing one row per CDR3 protein. Of 500,000 or so distinct CDR3 sequences in the sample, around 15% were seen once. The sample was blood. These receptors all come from a woman under 40 with Graves' ophthalmopathy.

In its sample, this clonotype was seen many times. V gene TRBV3-1 combines with J gene TRBJ1-2, with TRBD1 matching over 7 bases. CDR1 and CDR2 (germline): LGHDT, YNNKEL (reference sequence). J lost 7 bases, V lost 4 bases, and 12 bases had no gene match. The CDR3 has 15 residues. The CDR3 coding sequence is TGTGCCAGCAGCCTCGAGACAGGGCGGTTCCCTGGCTACACCTTC. Encoded protein: CASSLETGRFPGYTF. The full variable domain, its missing parts supplied by reference TRBV3-1 and TRBJ1-2, is DTAVSQTPKYLVTQMGNDKSIKCEQNLGHDTMYWYKQDSKKFLKIMFSYNNKELIINETVPNRFSPKSPDKAHLNLHINSLELGDSAVYFCASSLETGRFPGYTFGSGTRLTVV.

This clonotype came up many times. V gene TRBV20-1 combines with J gene TRBJ2-1; TRBD1 is a possible D gene (6 bases). The CDR3 loop spans 16 amino acids. Germline V gene data show CDR1 as DFQATT and CDR2 as SNEGSKA (reference sequence). The chain's CDR3 is CSLLQGSSRFRGVGFF. The CDR3 DNA is TGCAGCCTATTACAGGGTAGTAGTCGGTTTAGAGGGGTTGGGTTCTTC.

On this clonotype itself: In this CDR3 the conserved last residue, phenylalanine or tryptophan, is missing, so a read error is likely. The chain is built from TRBV7-9 and TRBJ1-2; D uncertain. Per germline, CDR1 SEHNR and CDR2 FQNEAQ (reference sequence). V lost 4 bases and J lost 5, with 11 bases in between. The CDR3 covers 13 residues. As DNA, the CDR3 is TGTGCCAGCAGCTCCCTTTGGCCTTATGGCTACACCCTC. Translation gives CASSSLWPYGYTL.

The sample holds many counts of this clonotype. The chain has TRBV27 and TRBJ1-6, with no clear D. The CDR3 is 13 residues long. V gave up 6 bases and J gave up 10 bases, with 13 bases separating them. CDR1 is MNHEY and CDR2 is SMNVEV in the germline V gene (reference sequence). As DNA, the CDR3 is TGTGCCAGCAGCAGCCAACCGAAATCACCCCTCCACTTT. It is translated as CASSSQPKSPLHF.

About this clonotype: A much bigger clone sits one base away, suggesting this may be a read error. The chain couples TRBV12-3 or TRBV12-4 to TRBJ1-1, with D possibly matching TRBD1 (5 bases). Between the trimmed V and J ends, which lost 5 bases and 1 base, there was a span of 11 bases. The CDR3 has 14 residues. Here the CDR3 reads CASSPRDRNTEAFF. The CDR3 DNA follows: TGTGCCAGCAGTCCTCGGGACCGGAACACTGAAGCTTTCTTT.